Listed here are 30 T cell receptor beta chains from one sample, sequenced in a study of cytomegalovirus exposure and HLA in healthy donors. Primers included in the PCR were 60 Vbeta and 13 Jbeta primers. Sequencing used immunoSEQ multiplex PCR; TCRdb keeps in-frame clones, though not all of them. Of more than 85,000 clones listed, about 83% were seen once; the top ten hold under 6.5%. The source material was PBMCs. The source is a man aged 18-30 years in good health and CMV-seronegative.

The chain carries TRBV10-2 and TRBJ2-5, with a possible D match to TRBD2 (5 bases). In germline, CDR1 is WSHSY, CDR2 SAAADI. The CDR3 length is 15 residues. The V end was cut by 0 bases, the J end by 0 bases, with 8 bases between. The CDR3 bases are TGCGCCAGCAGTGAGTCGAGGGTCTACCAAGAGACCCAGTACTTC. Translated, it gives CASSESRVYQETQYF.

In this sample, this clone turned up once. This chain uses TRBV2 with TRBJ1-2; 7 bases fit TRBD1. This CDR3 comprises 14 residues. After removal of 6 bases from V and 4 bases from J, the junction contained 8 bases not matched to a gene. CDR1 and CDR2 from the germline V gene are SNHLY and FYNNEI. DNA of the CDR3: TGTGCCAGCAGACCGGACAGGTTAGGCTATGGCTACACCTTC. This codes for CASRPDRLGYGYTF.

This clone has just one count. V and J are TRBV5-1 and TRBJ2-1; 14 nucleotides line up with TRBD2. The CDR3 contains 17 residues. Germline V gives CDR1 SGHRS, CDR2 YFSETQ. The J segment lost 7 bases and the V segment lost 3 bases, leaving 9 bases of the junction unmatched. The CDR3 DNA reads as TGCGCCAGCAGCTCGCTTGGACTAGCGGGAGGAGGTAATGAGCAGTTCTTC. This encodes CASSSLGLAGGGNEQFF.

This chain joins TRBV28 and TRBJ2-7; tentatively, D is TRBD2 (6 bases). The germline V gene encodes CDR1 MDHEN and CDR2 SYDVKM. The CDR3 contains 12 residues. Trimming took off 9 bases at V and 2 bases at J, with 11 bases between the two ends. CDR3 loop: CASRDLAYEQYF. Written as DNA, the CDR3 is TGTGCCAGTCGGGACTTAGCCTACGAGCAGTACTTC.

This chain uses TRBV5-6 with TRBJ2-7; 12 bases are shared with TRBD2. This CDR3 is 16 amino acids long. Trimming cost V 4 bases and J 4 bases; bases outside gene matches: 9. Germline V gene sequence: CDR1 SGHDT, CDR2 YYEEEE. As DNA, the CDR3 is TGTGCCAGCAGCCCCCCGGGACTAGCGGGTATTTACGAGCAGTACTTC. It yields the protein CASSPPGLAGIYEQYF.

The rearrangement joins TRBV18 to TRBJ1-5; D perhaps matches TRBD1 (5 bases). The CDR3 length is 15 residues. Trimming pared 4 bases from V and 7 bases from J, leaving 17 bases between. Germline values: CDR1 KGHSH, CDR2 LQKENI. CDR3: CASSLTQGKEQPQHF. DNA of the CDR3: TGTGCCAGCTCACTAACCCAGGGTAAGGAGCAGCCCCAGCATTTT.

The CDR3 sequence: CASSLGGRVAKNIQYF. The DNA of the CDR3 is TGTGCCAGCAGTTTAGGGGGCAGGGTAGCCAAAAACATTCAGTACTTC. V is TRBV28 and J is TRBJ2-4, with a tentative D call TRBD1 (6 bases). The CDR3 contains 16 residues. Germline CDR1 is MDHEN and CDR2 is SYDVKM. The V end was cut by 2 bases, the J end by 0 bases, with 11 bases between.

CDR3 amino acids: CASRLAGYTDTQYF. CDR3 in DNA: TGCGCCAGCAGACTAGCGGGTTACACAGATACGCAGTATTTT. J is TRBJ2-3 and V is TRBV5-1, with TRBD2 matching 9 bases. Germline CDR1 reads SGHRS; CDR2 reads YFSETQ. The CDR3 extends over 14 amino acids. After removal of 5 bases from V and 2 bases from J, the junction contained 3 bases not matched to a gene. Based on the CDR3 plus reference TRBV5-1 and TRBJ2-3, the full variable domain is KAGVTQTPRYLIKTRGQQVTLSCSPISGHRSVSWYQQTPGQGLQFLFEYFSETQRNKGNFPGRFSGRQFSNSRSEMNVSTLELGDSALYLCASRLAGYTDTQYFGPGTRLTVL.

The chain carries TRBV11-3 and TRBJ2-3; D is perhaps TRBD2 (5 bases). This CDR3 region has 14 residues. V lost 0 bases, J lost 2 bases, and 6 bases lay in between. Germline V gene lookup returns CDR1 SGHNT and CDR2 YENEEA. The CDR3 nucleotides read TGTGCCAGCAGCTTAGATCGGGACACAGATACGCAGTATTTT. Protein sequence: CASSLDRDTDTQYF.

DNA for the CDR3: TGTGCCAGCAGTCCCGGGGGGGCCCCTCAAGAGACCCAGTACTTC. It encodes CASSPGGAPQETQYF. The chain couples TRBV6-5 to TRBJ2-5; TRBD2 matches at 8 bases. Looked up from germline, CDR1 is MNHEY and CDR2 is SVGAGI. The CDR3 extends over 15 amino acids. J gave up 2 bases and V 5 bases, and 7 bases lay outside the gene matches.

This clone was seen just once. The chain has TRBV19 and TRBJ1-2, with 7 bases aligning to TRBD1. The trim removed 4 bases at V and 6 bases at J, leaving 8 bases unmatched. Looked up from germline, CDR1 is LNHDA and CDR2 is SQIVND (reference sequence). The CDR3 sequence is 14 residues long. CDR3 bases: TGTGCCAGTAGTACTAAAGGGACAGTACATGGCTACACCTTC. It specifies CASSTKGTVHGYTF.

This chain connects TRBV6-5 to TRBJ2-1, with 11 nucleotides matching TRBD1. V lost 4 bases to trimming and J lost 5 bases; unmatched junction nucleotides: 7. The germline V gene has CDR1 MNHEY and CDR2 SVGAGI. The CDR3 spans 16 residues. CDR3 coding DNA: TGTGCCAGCAGTTGGCTCGGGACAGGGGGGGACAATGAGCAGTTCTTC. Translation gives CASSWLGTGGDNEQFF.

The gene calls are TRBV5-1 and TRBJ2-5, with TRBD2 matching 9 bases. The J call may be mistaken, given a closer DNA end match to TRBJ2-7. The CDR3 spans 16 residues. Germline CDR1 and CDR2: SGHRS and YFSETQ. The CDR3, as DNA: TGCGCCAGCAGCTTGGGAGGACTAGCGAACTCCTACGAGCAGTACTTC. It encodes CASSLGGLANSYEQYF.

This chain joins TRBV27 and TRBJ2-1, with 9 bases lining up with TRBD1. V shed 5 bases, J shed 9 bases, and the junction held 11 bases outside the gene matches. Germline-derived CDR1 and CDR2 are MNHEY and SMNVEV (reference sequence). There are 15 residues in the CDR3. The CDR3 bases are TGTGCCAGCAGTCAATCTTCCGGGACAGGGATTGAGCAGTTCTTC. Its protein is CASSQSSGTGIEQFF.

The CDR3 sequence is CASSSTPSGVYNEQFF. In nucleotides, the CDR3 is TGTGCCAGCAGCTCCACCCCTAGCGGGGTTTACAATGAGCAGTTCTTC. The J gene is TRBJ2-1, the V gene TRBV7-8, with 9 bases that match TRBD2. The CDR3 extends over 16 amino acids. The germline CDR1 and CDR2 sequences are SGHVS and FQNEAQ. Trimming took 4 bases from V and 4 from J; bases not matched to a gene: 8.

The J gene is TRBJ1-1, the V gene TRBV30; 7 bases align to TRBD1. With 2 bases clipped from V and 1 base from J, the junction kept 7 bases outside the gene matches. The V gene's germline CDR1 is GTSNPN and CDR2 SVGIG (reference sequence). The CDR3 totals 15 residues. CDR3 DNA: TGTGCCTGGAGTTATCCGGGACAGACGAACACTGAAGCTTTCTTT. Its protein product is CAWSYPGQTNTEAFF.

The chain joins TRBV6-6 to TRBJ2-1, with D possibly matching TRBD2 (5 bases). Trimming removed 6 bases at V and 4 bases at J, with 10 bases between. CDR3 length: 13 amino acids. The germline gives CDR1 MNHNY, CDR2 SVGAGI (reference sequence). The chain's CDR3 is CASSREFYNEQFF. In DNA, the CDR3 is TGTGCCAGCAGCCGGGAATTTTACAATGAGCAGTTCTTC.

This clone was counted a single time. This chain uses TRBV27 with TRBJ2-7, with 10 bases lining up with TRBD1. Germline-derived CDR1 and CDR2 are MNHEY and SMNVEV (reference sequence). The CDR3 has 12 residues. The V gene end was trimmed by 8 bases and the J gene end by 5 bases; junction bases not matched to a gene: 3. DNA for the CDR3: TGTGCCAGCGGGGACAGGGGAAACGAGCAGTACTTC. This translates into CASGDRGNEQYF.

This clone was seen a handful of times. J is TRBJ1-4 and V is TRBV30; possible D gene TRBD1, 5 bases. Germline CDR1 and CDR2: GTSNPN and SVGIG (reference sequence). There are 13 residues in the CDR3. V was clipped by 4 bases and J by 3 bases, with 9 bases between them. The CDR3 DNA follows: TGTGCCTGGAATCAGGGATCTAATGAAAAACTGTTTTTT. This translates into CAWNQGSNEKLFF. Together with reference TRBV30 and TRBJ1-4, the CDR3 gives the full variable domain: SQTIHQWPATLVQPVGSPLSLECTVEGTSNPNLYWYRQAAGRGLQLLFYSVGIGQISSEVPQNLSASRPQDRQFILSSKKLLLSDSGFYLCAWNQGSNEKLFFGSGTQLSVL.

This chain uses TRBV5-5 with TRBJ1-1; D is uncertain. V was shortened by 1 base and J by 8 bases, with 9 bases between the two germline ends. Germline lookup yields CDR1 SGHKS and CDR2 YYEKEE (reference sequence). This CDR3 contains 12 residues. The DNA of the CDR3 is TGTGCCAGCAGCTTGTTTGAGTTCGAAGCTTTCTTT. Amino acid sequence: CASSLFEFEAFF.

This clone was recorded once. This sequence joins TRBV13 and TRBJ2-7; TRBD1 might be the D (6 bases). Germline CDR1 PRHDT, CDR2 FYEKMQ (reference sequence). This CDR3 region has 15 residues. V lost 4 bases and J 4 bases, leaving 17 bases between the germline ends. DNA for the CDR3: TGTGCCAGCAGCTCCAAAAGGCAGGGGCTTTACGAGCAGTACTTC. This gives the protein CASSSKRQGLYEQYF.

The chain employs TRBV7-2 and TRBJ2-7; TRBD2 is a possible D gene (6 bases). Germline V gene data show CDR1 as SGHTA and CDR2 as FQGNSA. This CDR3 has 15 amino acids. V dropped 5 bases and J dropped 3 bases, with 17 bases sitting between them. CDR3 DNA sequence: TGTGCCAGCAGCCAGAATACGGGAGCGGTCTACGAGCAGTACTTC. This translates into CASSQNTGAVYEQYF.

The CDR3 protein is CASSPQDSLNTEAFF. For the CDR3, the DNA is TGTGCCAGCTCACCTCAGGACAGTTTGAACACTGAAGCTTTCTTT. The chain combines TRBV6-1 with TRBJ1-1; tentatively, D is TRBD1 (6 bases). The CDR3 totals 15 residues. Trimming pared 8 bases from V and 0 bases from J, leaving 16 bases between. CDR1 is MNHNS and CDR2 is SASEGT in the germline V gene.

CDR3 bases: TGTGCCAGCAGTTATCAGGGGGCGCGGAGGAATTCACCCCTCCACTTT. Residues: CASSYQGARRNSPLHF. The gene calls are TRBV6-5 and TRBJ1-6, with 8 bases matching TRBD1. CDR1 and CDR2 (germline): MNHEY, SVGAGI. The CDR3 totals 16 residues. Trimming cost V 3 bases and J 7 bases; bases outside gene matches: 8.

The rearrangement links TRBV6-6 to TRBJ1-4; D not resolved. This CDR3 spans 14 amino acids. In germline, CDR1 is MNHNY, CDR2 SVGAGI (reference sequence). Trimming removed 6 bases from V and 5 bases from J, with 13 bases in between. For the CDR3, the DNA is TGTGCCAGCAGCCTACTAGGATTAAATGAAAAACTGTTTTTT. Amino acid sequence: CASSLLGLNEKLFF.

V is TRBV16 and J is TRBJ1-1; D is possibly TRBD1 (5 bases). CDR1 and CDR2 from the germline V gene are KGHSY and FQNENV. V was cut by 8 bases and J by 1 base, with 8 bases left in between. This CDR3 comprises 12 residues. The CDR3 loop reads CASAGWNTEAFF. In nucleotides, the CDR3 is TGTGCCAGCGCAGGGTGGAACACTGAAGCTTTCTTT.

This clone was recorded once. This rearrangement joins TRBV11-3 to TRBJ2-3; 16 bases are a match to TRBD2. CDR1 and CDR2 from the germline V gene are SGHNT and YENEEA. The CDR3 length is 18 residues. V lost 5 bases to trimming and J lost 3 bases; unmatched junction nucleotides: 8. The CDR3 bases are TGTGCCAGCAGCCTTCGCGGGACTAGCGGGAGGGGGACAGATACGCAGTATTTT. Its protein is CASSLRGTSGRGTDTQYF.

This clone was detected once. V gene TRBV5-8 combines with J gene TRBJ2-7; the D is unclear. Germline V CDR1 and CDR2: SGHTS, YDEGEE. Deletions cut 4 bases from V and 5 bases from J, with 19 bases between. The CDR3 extends over 15 amino acids. CDR3 bases: TGTGCCAGCAGCGTAGCCCCGACTCCTAGGAACGAGCAGTACTTC. Its translation is CASSVAPTPRNEQYF.

The chain uses TRBV6-1 and TRBJ2-7, with 12 bases matching TRBD2. The germline gives CDR1 MNHNS, CDR2 SASEGT. The CDR3 loop spans 16 amino acids. The V gene end was trimmed by 1 base and the J gene end by 6 bases; junction bases not matched to a gene: 7. The CDR3 nucleotides read TGTGCCAGCAGTGAAGTCATCAAGGGACTAGCGGGCGAGCAGTACTTC. The encoded protein is CASSEVIKGLAGEQYF.

This CDR3 is CATSTGDRGMAYEQYF. The CDR3 DNA follows: TGTGCCACCAGCACCGGTGACAGGGGAATGGCCTACGAGCAGTACTTC. The chain couples TRBV15 to TRBJ2-7; 8 bases map to TRBD1. The CDR3 runs 16 residues. The V gene end was trimmed by 4 bases and the J gene end by 2 bases; junction bases not matched to a gene: 10. Germline lookup yields CDR1 LNHNV and CDR2 YYDKDF (reference sequence).